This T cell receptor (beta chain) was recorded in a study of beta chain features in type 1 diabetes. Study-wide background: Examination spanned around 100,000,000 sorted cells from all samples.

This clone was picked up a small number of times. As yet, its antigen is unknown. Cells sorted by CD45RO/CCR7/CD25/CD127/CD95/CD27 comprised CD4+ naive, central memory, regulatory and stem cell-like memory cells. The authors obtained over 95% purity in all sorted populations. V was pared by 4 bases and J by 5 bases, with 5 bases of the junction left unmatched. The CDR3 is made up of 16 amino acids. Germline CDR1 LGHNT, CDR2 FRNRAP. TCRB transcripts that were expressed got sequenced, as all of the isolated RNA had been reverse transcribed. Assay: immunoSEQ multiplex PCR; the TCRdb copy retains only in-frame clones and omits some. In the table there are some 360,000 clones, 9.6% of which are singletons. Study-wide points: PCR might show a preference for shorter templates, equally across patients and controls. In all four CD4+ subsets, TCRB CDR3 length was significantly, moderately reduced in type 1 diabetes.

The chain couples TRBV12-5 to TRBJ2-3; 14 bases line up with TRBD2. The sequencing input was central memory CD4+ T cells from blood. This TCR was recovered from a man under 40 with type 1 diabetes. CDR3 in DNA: TGTGCTAGTGGTTCGGGACTAGCGGGAGCTGGAGATACGCAGTATTTT. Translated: CASGSGLAGAGDTQYF.